What follows is one T cell receptor (beta chain) and its context. These data come from a study of PD-L1 blockade in urothelial cancer. Only in-frame clones appear in the TCRdb table, and some are missing; sequencing was by immunoSEQ multiplex PCR. Of around 38,000 clones in the sample, less than 90% were seen once. Sample time point: peripheral blood 6 weeks after treatment start. The CDR3 is 18 amino acids. The germline V gene has CDR1 SGHTA and CDR2 FQGTGA. Trimming at V came to 5 bases and at J to 4 bases, leaving 15 bases not matched to a gene. The source of this sequence is a man between 60 and 70 years old with urothelial cancer. The input for sequencing was PBMCs, taken around atezolizumab (anti-PD-L1) treatment. This chain links TRBV7-3 with TRBJ2-3; 10 bases line up with TRBD2. CDR3 region: CASSPLVGSGGAADTQYF. In DNA form, the CDR3 reads TGTGCCAGCAGCCCCCTGGTCGGGAGCGGGGGGGCCGCAGATACGCAGTATTTT. The full variable domain, rest sourced from reference TRBV7-3 and TRBJ2-3, is GAGVSQTPSNKVTEKGKYVELRCDPISGHTALYWYRQSLGQGPEFLIYFQGTGAADDSGLPNDRFFAVRPEGSVSTLKIQRTERGDSAVYLCASSPLVGSGGAADTQYFGPGTRLTVL.